Listed below are T cell receptor beta chains from one sample, sequenced in a study of shared clonotypes between healthy human individuals. Sequencing used immunoSEQ multiplex PCR; TCRdb keeps in-frame clones, though not all of them. The data show about 520,000 clones, around 96% seen once. Specimen: naive CD4+ T cells sorted from blood. The origin of the receptors is a woman in her 30s in good health. CDR3s include the opening cysteine and the closing phenylalanine or tryptophan. The D gene is left open where the match is weak. Not every row has a clone size; where given, it reads once, few, many or a size class.

clone_size: .
d_call: .
cdr3_length: 15
v_call: TRBV19
j_call: TRBJ2-3
cdr3_nt: TGTGCCAGTAGTATTCCGGGACCCCCCACAGATACGCAGTATTTT
cdr3_aa: CASSIPGPPTDTQYF

clone_size: .
d_call: TRBD1
cdr3_length: 14
v_call: TRBV28
j_call: TRBJ1-3
cdr3_nt: TGTGCCAGCAGTTTGGACAGGGGAGGAAACACCATATATTTT
cdr3_aa: CASSLDRGGNTIYF

clone_size: .
d_call: .
cdr3_length: 13
v_call: TRBV19
j_call: TRBJ2-3
cdr3_nt: TGTGCCAGTATGGCAGGGCGAACAGATACGCAGTATTTT
cdr3_aa: CASMAGRTDTQYF

clone_size: .
d_call: .
cdr3_length: 13
v_call: TRBV6-5
j_call: TRBJ1-2
cdr3_nt: TGTGCCAGCAGCCTTGACAGAGGTTCTGGCTACACCTTC
cdr3_aa: CASSLDRGSGYTF

clone_size: .
d_call: TRBD2
cdr3_length: 16
v_call: TRBV29-1
j_call: TRBJ2-1
cdr3_nt: TGCAGCGTTGAAGTCGGTAGCGGGAGGGTTTGGAATGAGCAGTTCTTC
cdr3_aa: CSVEVGSGRVWNEQFF

clone_size: .
d_call: TRBD1
cdr3_length: 14
v_call: TRBV10-1
j_call: TRBJ2-3
cdr3_nt: TGCGCCAGCAGCCCGGGACAGCTGCTAGATACGCAGTATTTT
cdr3_aa: CASSPGQLLDTQYF

clone_size: .
d_call: TRBD1
cdr3_length: 14
v_call: TRBV25-1
j_call: TRBJ2-2
cdr3_nt: TGTGCCAGCAGTCACGGACAGGGCGGCGGGGAGCTGTTTTTT
cdr3_aa: CASSHGQGGGELFF

clone_size: once
d_call: TRBD2
cdr3_length: 15
v_call: TRBV5-4
j_call: TRBJ2-1
cdr3_nt: TGTGCCAGCAGCTTGGCCGGAATAGCGGGCAATGAGCAGTTCTTC
cdr3_aa: CASSLAGIAGNEQFF

clone_size: once
d_call: TRBD1
cdr3_length: 15
v_call: TRBV5-1
j_call: TRBJ1-1
cdr3_nt: TGCGCCAGCAGCTTGGTTGGCACAGGGGGCACTGAAGCTTTCTTT
cdr3_aa: CASSLVGTGGTEAFF

clone_size: .
d_call: .
cdr3_length: 15
v_call: TRBV7-2
j_call: TRBJ2-2
cdr3_nt: TGTGCCAGCAGCTTATCTGGGGTGCGCACCGGGGAGCTGTTTTTT
cdr3_aa: CASSLSGVRTGELFF

clone_size: few
d_call: .
cdr3_length: 11
v_call: TRBV28
j_call: TRBJ1-2
cdr3_nt: TGTGCCACTTCGACAGGATATGGCTACACCTTC
cdr3_aa: CATSTGYGYTF

clone_size: .
d_call: .
cdr3_length: 14
v_call: TRBV18
j_call: TRBJ2-5
cdr3_nt: TGTGCCAGCTCACCACCGTTGTCTGTGGAGACCCAGTACTTC
cdr3_aa: CASSPPLSVETQYF

clone_size: .
d_call: TRBD2
cdr3_length: 13
v_call: TRBV27
j_call: TRBJ2-7
cdr3_nt: TGTGCCAGCAGACGGCGGGAGAGCTACGAGCAGTACTTC
cdr3_aa: CASRRRESYEQYF

clone_size: .
d_call: .
cdr3_length: 14
v_call: TRBV10-3
j_call: TRBJ1-4
cdr3_nt: TGTGCCATCAGTGAGGGGGAAAGGGATGAAAAACTGTTTTTT
cdr3_aa: CAISEGERDEKLFF

clone_size: .
d_call: .
cdr3_length: 13
v_call: TRBV4-1
j_call: TRBJ2-5
cdr3_nt: TGCGCCAGCAGCCAAGGCGCTATGGAGACCCAGTACTTC
cdr3_aa: CASSQGAMETQYF

clone_size: .
d_call: .
cdr3_length: 16
v_call: TRBV28
j_call: TRBJ2-7
cdr3_nt: TGTGCCAGCAGTTCGACCAGCGGAGATCCCCTTTACGAGCAGTACTTC
cdr3_aa: CASSSTSGDPLYEQYF

clone_size: .
d_call: TRBD2
cdr3_length: 20
v_call: TRBV19
j_call: TRBJ2-2
cdr3_nt: TGTGCCAGTAGTCGGAAGGGCGGACTAGCGGGAGGGGGGTACACCGGGGAGCTGTTTTTT
cdr3_aa: CASSRKGGLAGGGYTGELFF

clone_size: .
d_call: .
cdr3_length: 14
v_call: TRBV4-2
j_call: TRBJ2-2
cdr3_nt: TGTGCCAGCAGCCCCCGCGGGAACACCGGGGAGCTGTTTTTT
cdr3_aa: CASSPRGNTGELFF

clone_size: .
d_call: .
cdr3_length: 16
v_call: TRBV6-5
j_call: TRBJ1-2
cdr3_nt: TGTGCCAGCAGTTACGCCGGGTCGCTCAAAATCTATGGCTACACCTTC
cdr3_aa: CASSYAGSLKIYGYTF

clone_size: .
d_call: TRBD1
cdr3_length: 15
v_call: TRBV5-6
j_call: TRBJ2-7
cdr3_nt: TGTGCCAGCAGCCGGGACAGGGTCAGTCTAGGCGAGCAGTACTTC
cdr3_aa: CASSRDRVSLGEQYF

clone_size: .
d_call: TRBD2
cdr3_length: 15
v_call: TRBV28
j_call: TRBJ2-7
cdr3_nt: TGTGCCAGCAGTTTCTTGACGGGAGGGCCGTACGAGCAGTACTTC
cdr3_aa: CASSFLTGGPYEQYF

clone_size: .
d_call: .
cdr3_length: 12
v_call: TRBV5-1
j_call: TRBJ2-7
cdr3_nt: TGCGCCAGCAGCTTGACAGAATACGAGCAGTACTTC
cdr3_aa: CASSLTEYEQYF

clone_size: .
d_call: TRBD2
cdr3_length: 14
v_call: TRBV29-1
j_call: TRBJ2-3
cdr3_nt: TGCAGCGGGGGGGAGACGGCGGGAGCAGATACGCAGTATTTT
cdr3_aa: CSGGETAGADTQYF

clone_size: .
d_call: TRBD1
cdr3_length: 17
v_call: TRBV11-1
j_call: TRBJ1-6
cdr3_nt: TGTGCCAGCAGCCACCATACCGGTGGGACAGTCAGTTCACCCCTCCACTTT
cdr3_aa: CASSHHTGGTVSSPLHF

clone_size: .
d_call: .
cdr3_length: 14
v_call: TRBV5-1
j_call: TRBJ1-2
cdr3_nt: TGCGCCAGCAGTTTCCGTCCTGGGGACTATGGCTACACCTTC
cdr3_aa: CASSFRPGDYGYTF

clone_size: .
d_call: TRBD1
cdr3_length: 13
v_call: TRBV5-6
j_call: TRBJ1-4
cdr3_nt: TGTGCCAGCGGGGGGACAGGGGTTGAAAAACTGTTTTTT
cdr3_aa: CASGGTGVEKLFF

clone_size: .
d_call: .
cdr3_length: 13
v_call: TRBV5-1
j_call: TRBJ1-4
cdr3_nt: TGCGCCAGCAGCTTGCTGGCTAATGAAAAACTGTTTTTT
cdr3_aa: CASSLLANEKLFF

clone_size: .
d_call: TRBD2
cdr3_length: 15
v_call: TRBV6-6
j_call: TRBJ2-5
cdr3_nt: TGTGCCAGCAGGGGAAGCGGGAGTGCGGAAGAGACCCAGTACTTC
cdr3_aa: CASRGSGSAEETQYF

clone_size: .
d_call: .
cdr3_length: 13
v_call: TRBV18
j_call: TRBJ2-1
cdr3_nt: TGTGCCAGCTGCACAGGGTATCCGAATGAGCAGTTCTTC
cdr3_aa: CASCTGYPNEQFF

clone_size: .
d_call: .
cdr3_length: 15
v_call: TRBV5-1
j_call: TRBJ1-1
cdr3_nt: TGCGCCAGCAGCTTGGGCGCAGGGGACTCGGGAGAAGCTTTCTTT
cdr3_aa: CASSLGAGDSGEAFF

clone_size: once
d_call: .
cdr3_length: 14
v_call: TRBV29-1
j_call: TRBJ1-2
cdr3_nt: TGCAGCGTGGCCTTCAGGACAGACAACTATGGCTACACCTTC
cdr3_aa: CSVAFRTDNYGYTF

clone_size: .
d_call: TRBD2
cdr3_length: 15
v_call: TRBV7-8
j_call: TRBJ2-5
cdr3_nt: TGTGCCAGCATTCGGTGGTTAGCGGGAGAAGAGACCCAGTACTTC
cdr3_aa: CASIRWLAGEETQYF

clone_size: .
d_call: TRBD2
cdr3_length: 14
v_call: TRBV6-5
j_call: TRBJ2-1
cdr3_nt: TGTGCCAGCAGTTACCAAAACCGGGAGGGTGAGCAGTTCTTC
cdr3_aa: CASSYQNREGEQFF

clone_size: .
d_call: TRBD1
cdr3_length: 13
v_call: TRBV6-4
j_call: TRBJ2-7
cdr3_nt: TGTGCCAGCACCCGGGACAGATCCTACGAGCAGTACTTC
cdr3_aa: CASTRDRSYEQYF

clone_size: .
d_call: TRBD1
cdr3_length: 16
v_call: TRBV7-2
j_call: TRBJ2-3
cdr3_nt: TGTGCCAGCAGCGCTAAAAGGGACAGGTTCACAGATACGCAGTATTTT
cdr3_aa: CASSAKRDRFTDTQYF

clone_size: few
d_call: .
cdr3_length: 14
v_call: TRBV6-1
j_call: TRBJ2-7
cdr3_nt: TGTGCCAGCACCAAGGGACGAGGAGGCTACGAGCAGTACTTC
cdr3_aa: CASTKGRGGYEQYF

clone_size: .
d_call: .
cdr3_length: 14
v_call: TRBV5-1
j_call: TRBJ2-7
cdr3_nt: TGCGCCAGCAGCTCGACAATTGGGACCTACGAGCAGTACTTC
cdr3_aa: CASSSTIGTYEQYF

clone_size: .
d_call: TRBD2
cdr3_length: 16
v_call: TRBV5-4
j_call: TRBJ2-5
cdr3_nt: TGTGCCAGCAGCCCCCTAGCGGGAGAGGGTTCAGAGACCCAGTACTTC
cdr3_aa: CASSPLAGEGSETQYF

clone_size: .
d_call: .
cdr3_length: 17
v_call: TRBV19
j_call: TRBJ1-5
cdr3_nt: TGTGCCAGTAGTATCGGGCCAGGGAATGCGGGCAATCAGCCCCAGCATTTT
cdr3_aa: CASSIGPGNAGNQPQHF

clone_size: .
d_call: .
cdr3_length: 14
v_call: TRBV6-5
j_call: TRBJ2-7
cdr3_nt: TGTGCCAGCAGTTATCGGGGGCCGAAATACGAGCAGTACTTC
cdr3_aa: CASSYRGPKYEQYF

clone_size: .
d_call: .
cdr3_length: 12
v_call: TRBV2
j_call: TRBJ2-7
cdr3_nt: .
cdr3_aa: CASILGFYEQYF

clone_size: .
d_call: .
cdr3_length: 15
v_call: TRBV2
j_call: TRBJ1-5
cdr3_nt: TGTGCCAGCGGGCCCCCCGGGGTTCGCAATCAGCCCCAGCATTTT
cdr3_aa: CASGPPGVRNQPQHF

clone_size: .
d_call: TRBD1
cdr3_length: 14
v_call: TRBV7-9
j_call: TRBJ2-7
cdr3_nt: TGTGCCAGCAGCTCACTGGGACAGACCTACGAGCAGTACTTC
cdr3_aa: CASSSLGQTYEQYF

clone_size: once
d_call: .
cdr3_length: 16
v_call: TRBV7-7
j_call: TRBJ1-1
cdr3_nt: TGTGCCAGCAGCCAAGACGGCAGGGATGATAGGACTGAAGCTTTCTTT
cdr3_aa: CASSQDGRDDRTEAFF

clone_size: .
d_call: .
cdr3_length: 14
v_call: TRBV7-7
j_call: TRBJ2-2
cdr3_nt: TGTGCCAGCAGCTTAACTAGAATCTCCGGGGAGCTGTTTTTT
cdr3_aa: CASSLTRISGELFF

clone_size: .
d_call: TRBD2
cdr3_length: 18
v_call: TRBV30
j_call: TRBJ2-6
cdr3_nt: TGTGCCTGGAGTGTAGCTAGCGGGGGAATCTCTGGGGCCAACGTCCTGACTTTC
cdr3_aa: CAWSVASGGISGANVLTF

clone_size: .
d_call: .
cdr3_length: 13
v_call: TRBV30
j_call: TRBJ2-3
cdr3_nt: TGTGCCTGGGAGCAGCCTAGCACAGATACGCAGTATTTT
cdr3_aa: CAWEQPSTDTQYF